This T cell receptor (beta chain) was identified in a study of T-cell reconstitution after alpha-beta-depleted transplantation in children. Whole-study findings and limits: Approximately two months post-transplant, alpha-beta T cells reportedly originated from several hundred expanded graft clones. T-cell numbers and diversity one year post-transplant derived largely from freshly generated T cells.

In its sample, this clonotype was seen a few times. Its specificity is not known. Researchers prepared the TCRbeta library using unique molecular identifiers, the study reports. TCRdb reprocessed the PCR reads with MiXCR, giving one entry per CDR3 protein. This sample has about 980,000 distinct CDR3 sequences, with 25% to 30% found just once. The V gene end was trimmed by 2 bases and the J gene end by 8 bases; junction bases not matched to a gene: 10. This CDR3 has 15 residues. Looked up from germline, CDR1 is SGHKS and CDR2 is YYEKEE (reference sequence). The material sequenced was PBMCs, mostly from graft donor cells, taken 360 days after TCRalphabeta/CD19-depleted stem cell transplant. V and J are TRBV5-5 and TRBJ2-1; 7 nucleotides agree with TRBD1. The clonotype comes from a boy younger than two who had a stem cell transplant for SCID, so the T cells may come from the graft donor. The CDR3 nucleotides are TGTGCCAGCAGCTTCAGACAGGGCCGGAGCGATGAGCAGTTCTTC. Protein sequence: CASSFRQGRSDEQFF.